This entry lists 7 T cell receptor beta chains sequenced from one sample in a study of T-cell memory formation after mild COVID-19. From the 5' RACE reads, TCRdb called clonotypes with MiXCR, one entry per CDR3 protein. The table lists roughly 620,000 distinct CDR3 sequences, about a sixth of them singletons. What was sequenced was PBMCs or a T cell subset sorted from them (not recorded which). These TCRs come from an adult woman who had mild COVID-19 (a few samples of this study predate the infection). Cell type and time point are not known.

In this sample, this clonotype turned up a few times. As DNA, the CDR3 is TGTGCCAGCAGCCGTTCCTCACTAGGGAACACTGAAGCTTTCTTT. Protein: CASSRSSLGNTEAFF. The chain employs TRBV11-2 and TRBJ1-1, with D unclear. Per the germline V gene, CDR1 is SGHAT and CDR2 is FQNNGV. The CDR3 sequence is 15 residues long. The germline V and J ends were trimmed by 5 bases and 1 base, with 14 bases remaining between them.

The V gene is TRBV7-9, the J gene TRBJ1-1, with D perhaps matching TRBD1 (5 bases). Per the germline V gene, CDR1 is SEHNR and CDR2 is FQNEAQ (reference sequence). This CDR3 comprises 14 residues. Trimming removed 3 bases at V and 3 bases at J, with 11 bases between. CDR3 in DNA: TGTGCCAGCAGCTTCAAGGCAGGGTACACTGAAGCTTTCTTT. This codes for CASSFKAGYTEAFF.

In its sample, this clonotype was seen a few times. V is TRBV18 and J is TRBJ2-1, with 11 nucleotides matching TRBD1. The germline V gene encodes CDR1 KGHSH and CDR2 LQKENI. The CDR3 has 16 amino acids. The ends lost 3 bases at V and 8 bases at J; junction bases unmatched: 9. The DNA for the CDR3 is TGTGCCAGCTCACCGGCACGGACAGGGGGCCGGGATGAGCAGTTCTTC. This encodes CASSPARTGGRDEQFF.

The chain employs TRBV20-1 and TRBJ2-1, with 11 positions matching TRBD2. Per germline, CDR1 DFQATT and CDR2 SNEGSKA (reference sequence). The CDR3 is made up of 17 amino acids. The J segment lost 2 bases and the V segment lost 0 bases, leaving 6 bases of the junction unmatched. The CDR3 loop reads CSARDSELAGAYNEQFF. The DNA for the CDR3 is TGCAGTGCTAGAGATTCTGAACTAGCGGGAGCCTACAATGAGCAGTTCTTC.

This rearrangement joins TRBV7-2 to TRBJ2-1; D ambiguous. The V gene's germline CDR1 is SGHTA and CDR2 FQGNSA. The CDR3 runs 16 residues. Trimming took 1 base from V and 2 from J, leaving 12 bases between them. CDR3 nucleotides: TGTGCCAGCAGCTTAGAGGCGCGGTTGACCTACAATGAGCAGTTCTTC. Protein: CASSLEARLTYNEQFF.

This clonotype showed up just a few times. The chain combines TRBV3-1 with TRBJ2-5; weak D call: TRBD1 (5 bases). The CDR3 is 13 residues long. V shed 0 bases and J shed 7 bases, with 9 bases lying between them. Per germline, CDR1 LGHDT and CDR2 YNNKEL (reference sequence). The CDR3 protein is CASSQDRRGTQYF. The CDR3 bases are TGTGCCAGCAGCCAAGATAGAAGGGGGACCCAGTACTTC.

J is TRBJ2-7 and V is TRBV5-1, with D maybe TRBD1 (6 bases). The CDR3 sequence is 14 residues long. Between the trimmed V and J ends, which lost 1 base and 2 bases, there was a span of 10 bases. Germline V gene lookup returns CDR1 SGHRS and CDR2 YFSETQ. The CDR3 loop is CASSLRTDAYEQYF. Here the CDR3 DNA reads TGCGCCAGCAGCTTGCGGACAGATGCCTACGAGCAGTACTTC.